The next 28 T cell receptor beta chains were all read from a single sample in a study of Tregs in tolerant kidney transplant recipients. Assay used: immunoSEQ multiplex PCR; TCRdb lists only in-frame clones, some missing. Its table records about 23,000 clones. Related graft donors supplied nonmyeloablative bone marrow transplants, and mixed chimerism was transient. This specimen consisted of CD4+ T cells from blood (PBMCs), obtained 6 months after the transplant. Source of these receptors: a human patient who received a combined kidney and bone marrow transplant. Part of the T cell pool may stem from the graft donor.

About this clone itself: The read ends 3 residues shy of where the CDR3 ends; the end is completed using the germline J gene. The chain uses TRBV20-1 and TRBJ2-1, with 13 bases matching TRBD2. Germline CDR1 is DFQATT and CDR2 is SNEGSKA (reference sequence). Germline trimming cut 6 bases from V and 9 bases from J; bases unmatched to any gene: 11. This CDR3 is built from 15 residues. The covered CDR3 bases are TGCAGTGCCCAGACTAGCGGGAGGCCCTCGGGTGAG. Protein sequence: CSAQTSGRPSGE. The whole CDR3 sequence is CSAQTSGRPSGEQFF.

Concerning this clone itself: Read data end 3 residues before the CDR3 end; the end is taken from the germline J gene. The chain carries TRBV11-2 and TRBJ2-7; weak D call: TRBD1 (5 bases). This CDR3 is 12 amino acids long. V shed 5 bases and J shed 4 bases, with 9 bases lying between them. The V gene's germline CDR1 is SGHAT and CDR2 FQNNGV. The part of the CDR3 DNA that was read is TGTGCCAGCAGCACGCAGGGTTACGAG. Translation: CASSTQGYE. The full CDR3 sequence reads CASSTQGYEQYF.

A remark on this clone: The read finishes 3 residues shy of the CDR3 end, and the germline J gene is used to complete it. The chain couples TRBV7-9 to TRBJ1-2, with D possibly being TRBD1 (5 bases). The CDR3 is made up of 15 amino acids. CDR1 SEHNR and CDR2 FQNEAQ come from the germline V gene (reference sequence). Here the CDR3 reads CASRSPVQGGLGYTF. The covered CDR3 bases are TGTGCCAGCAGATCCCCGGTCCAGGGCGGTTTAGGC.

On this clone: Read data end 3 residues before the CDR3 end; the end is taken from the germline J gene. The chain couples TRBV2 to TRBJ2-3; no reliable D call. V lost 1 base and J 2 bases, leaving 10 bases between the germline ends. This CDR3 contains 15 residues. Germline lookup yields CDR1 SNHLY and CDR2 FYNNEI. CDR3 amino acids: CASSEVVGPTDTQYF. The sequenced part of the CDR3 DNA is TGTGCCAGCAGTGAAGTGGTAGGGCCCACAGATACG.

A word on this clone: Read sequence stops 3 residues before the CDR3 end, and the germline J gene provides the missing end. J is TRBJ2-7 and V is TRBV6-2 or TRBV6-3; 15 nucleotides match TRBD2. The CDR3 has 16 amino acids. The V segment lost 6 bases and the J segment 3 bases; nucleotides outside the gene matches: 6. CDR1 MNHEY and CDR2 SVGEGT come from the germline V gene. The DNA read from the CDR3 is TGTGCCAGCAGCCCCGGGACTAGCGGGAGGTACTACGAG. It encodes CASSPGTSGRYYE. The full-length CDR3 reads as CASSPGTSGRYYEQYF.

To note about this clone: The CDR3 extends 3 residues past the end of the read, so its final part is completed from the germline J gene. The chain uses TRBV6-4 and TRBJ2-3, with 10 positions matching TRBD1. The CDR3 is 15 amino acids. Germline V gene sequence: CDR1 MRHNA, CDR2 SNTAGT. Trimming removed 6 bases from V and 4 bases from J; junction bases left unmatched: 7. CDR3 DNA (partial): TGTGCCAGCAGGAACCCGACAGGGGGCGCAGATACG. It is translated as CASRNPTGGADT. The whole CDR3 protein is CASRNPTGGADTQYF.

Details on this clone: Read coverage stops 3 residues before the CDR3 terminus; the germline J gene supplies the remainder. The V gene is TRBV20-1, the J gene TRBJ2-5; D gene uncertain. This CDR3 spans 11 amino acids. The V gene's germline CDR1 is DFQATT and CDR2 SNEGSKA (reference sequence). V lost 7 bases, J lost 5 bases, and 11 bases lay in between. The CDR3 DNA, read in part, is TGCAGTGTGGGCGTCGGCGAGACC. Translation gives CSVGVGET. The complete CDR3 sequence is CSVGVGETQYF.

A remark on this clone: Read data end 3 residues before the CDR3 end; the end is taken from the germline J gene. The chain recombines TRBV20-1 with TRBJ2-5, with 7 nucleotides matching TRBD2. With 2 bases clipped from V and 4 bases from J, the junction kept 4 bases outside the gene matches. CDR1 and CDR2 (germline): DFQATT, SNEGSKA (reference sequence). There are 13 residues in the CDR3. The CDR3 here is CSARYLAGETQYF. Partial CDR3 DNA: TGCAGTGCTAGATATTTAGCGGGAGAGACC.

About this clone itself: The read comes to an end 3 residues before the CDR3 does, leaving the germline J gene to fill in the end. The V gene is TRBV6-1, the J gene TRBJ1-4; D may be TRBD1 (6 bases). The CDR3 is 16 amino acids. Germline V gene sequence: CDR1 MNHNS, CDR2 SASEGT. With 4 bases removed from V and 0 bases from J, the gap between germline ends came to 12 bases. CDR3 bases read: TGTGCCAGCAGTGTGACCTACAGGGCAACTAATGAAAAA. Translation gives CASSVTYRATNEK. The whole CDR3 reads CASSVTYRATNEKLFF.

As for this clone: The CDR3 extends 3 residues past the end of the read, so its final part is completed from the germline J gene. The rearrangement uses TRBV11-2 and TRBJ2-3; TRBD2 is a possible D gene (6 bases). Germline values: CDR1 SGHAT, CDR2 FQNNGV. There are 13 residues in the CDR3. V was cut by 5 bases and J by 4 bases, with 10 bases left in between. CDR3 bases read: TGTGCCAGCAGCACGGGGGTCCCAGATACG. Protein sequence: CASSTGVPDT. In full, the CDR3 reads CASSTGVPDTQYF.

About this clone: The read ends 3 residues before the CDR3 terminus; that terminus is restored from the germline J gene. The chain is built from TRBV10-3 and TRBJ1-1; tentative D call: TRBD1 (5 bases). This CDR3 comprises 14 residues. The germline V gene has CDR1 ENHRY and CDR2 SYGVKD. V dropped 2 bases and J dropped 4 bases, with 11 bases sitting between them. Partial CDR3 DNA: TGTGCCATCAGTGAGGGGCAGGGAAGCACTGAA. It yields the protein CAISEGQGSTE. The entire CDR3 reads CAISEGQGSTEAFF.

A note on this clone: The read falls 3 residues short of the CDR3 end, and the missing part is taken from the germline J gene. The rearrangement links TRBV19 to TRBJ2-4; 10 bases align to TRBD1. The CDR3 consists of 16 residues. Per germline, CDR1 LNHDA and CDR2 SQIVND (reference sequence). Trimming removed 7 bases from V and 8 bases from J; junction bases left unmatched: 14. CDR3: CASNSLRDRGGDIQYF. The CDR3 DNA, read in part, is TGTGCCAGTAATTCTCTACGGGACAGGGGCGGGGACATT.

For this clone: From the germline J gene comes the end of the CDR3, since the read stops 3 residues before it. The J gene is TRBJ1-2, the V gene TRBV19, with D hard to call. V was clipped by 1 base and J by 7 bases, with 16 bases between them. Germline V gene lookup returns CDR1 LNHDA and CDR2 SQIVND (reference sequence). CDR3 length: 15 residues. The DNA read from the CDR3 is TGTGCCAGTAGTATAGCTAAGGGTCCCCGAGGTGGC. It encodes CASSIAKGPRGG. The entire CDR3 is CASSIAKGPRGGYTF. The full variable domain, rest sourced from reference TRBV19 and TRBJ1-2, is DGGITQSPKYLFRKEGQNVTLSCEQNLNHDAMYWYRQDPGQGLRLIYYSQIVNDFQKGDIAEGYSVSREKKESFPLTVTSAQKNPTAFYLCASSIAKGPRGGYTFGSGTRLTVV.

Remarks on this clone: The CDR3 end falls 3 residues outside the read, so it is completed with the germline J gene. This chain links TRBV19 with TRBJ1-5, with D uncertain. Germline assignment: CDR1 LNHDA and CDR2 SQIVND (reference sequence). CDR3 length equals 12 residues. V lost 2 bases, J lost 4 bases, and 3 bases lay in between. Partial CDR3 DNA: TGTGCCAGTAGTATATCAAATCAGCCC. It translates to CASSISNQP. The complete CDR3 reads CASSISNQPQHF.

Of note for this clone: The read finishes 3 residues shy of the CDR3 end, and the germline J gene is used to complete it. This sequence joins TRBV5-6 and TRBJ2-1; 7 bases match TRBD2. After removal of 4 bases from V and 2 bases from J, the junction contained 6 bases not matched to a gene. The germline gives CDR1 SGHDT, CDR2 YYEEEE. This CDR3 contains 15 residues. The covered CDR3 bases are TGTGCCAGCAGCATGAAGCGGGGTCCCTACAATGAG. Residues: CASSMKRGPYNE. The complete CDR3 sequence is CASSMKRGPYNEQFF.

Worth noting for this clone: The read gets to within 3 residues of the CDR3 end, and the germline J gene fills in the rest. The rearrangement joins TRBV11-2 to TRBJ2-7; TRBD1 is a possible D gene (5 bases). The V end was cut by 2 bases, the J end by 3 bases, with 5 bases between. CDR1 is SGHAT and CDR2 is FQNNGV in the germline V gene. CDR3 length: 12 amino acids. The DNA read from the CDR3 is TGTGCCAGCAGCTTAAGGGGCTACGAG. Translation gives CASSLRGYE. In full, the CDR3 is CASSLRGYEQYF.

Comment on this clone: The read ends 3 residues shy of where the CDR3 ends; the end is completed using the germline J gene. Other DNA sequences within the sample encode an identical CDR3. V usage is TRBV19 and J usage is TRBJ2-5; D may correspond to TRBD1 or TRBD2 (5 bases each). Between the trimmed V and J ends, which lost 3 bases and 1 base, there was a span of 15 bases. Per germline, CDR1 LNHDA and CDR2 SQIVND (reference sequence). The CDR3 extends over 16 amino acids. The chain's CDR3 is CASSISAQGAQETQYF. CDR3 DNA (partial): TGTGCCAGTAGTATCAGTGCCCAGGGAGCCCAAGAGACC.

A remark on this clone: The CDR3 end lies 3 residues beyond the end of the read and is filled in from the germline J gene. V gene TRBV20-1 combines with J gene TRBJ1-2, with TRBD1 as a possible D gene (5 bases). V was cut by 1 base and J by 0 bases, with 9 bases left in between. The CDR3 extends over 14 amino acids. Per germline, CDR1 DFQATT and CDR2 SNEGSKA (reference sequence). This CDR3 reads CSARAGSSNYGYTF. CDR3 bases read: TGCAGTGCTAGAGCAGGGTCCTCTAACTATGGC.

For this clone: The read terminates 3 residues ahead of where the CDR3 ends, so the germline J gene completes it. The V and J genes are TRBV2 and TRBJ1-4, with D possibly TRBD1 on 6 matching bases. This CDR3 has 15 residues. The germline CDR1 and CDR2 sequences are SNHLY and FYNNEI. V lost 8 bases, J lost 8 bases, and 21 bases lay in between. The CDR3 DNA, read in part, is TGTGCCAGCCGTGGAGGGGGGGACCGAGGGGAAAAA. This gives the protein CASRGGGDRGEK. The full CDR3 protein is CASRGGGDRGEKLFF.

The CDR3 region is CSFHEGASYTF. Incomplete CDR3 DNA: TGCAGCTTCCATGAGGGGGCGAGC. The J gene is TRBJ1-2, the V gene TRBV29-1; TRBD1 matches 7 bases. The read comes to an end 3 residues before the CDR3 does, leaving the germline J gene to fill in the end. Germline assignment: CDR1 SQVTM and CDR2 ANQGSEA. CDR3 length: 11 amino acids.

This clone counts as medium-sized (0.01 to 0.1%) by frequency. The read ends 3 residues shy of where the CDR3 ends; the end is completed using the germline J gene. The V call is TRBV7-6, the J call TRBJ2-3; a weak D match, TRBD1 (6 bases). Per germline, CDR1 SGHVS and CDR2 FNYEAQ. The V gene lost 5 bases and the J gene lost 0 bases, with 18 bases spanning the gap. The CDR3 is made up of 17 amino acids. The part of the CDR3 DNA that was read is TGTGCCAGCAGCCCTAGGGACACCTGGTATAGCACAGATACG. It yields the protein CASSPRDTWYSTDT. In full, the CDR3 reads CASSPRDTWYSTDTQYF.

Incomplete CDR3 DNA: TGTGCCAGTAGTTCCCAGGTCTATGGC. Amino acid sequence: CASSSQVYG. The full CDR3 reads CASSSQVYGYTF. The chain employs TRBV19 and TRBJ1-2; D is unclear. The read falls 3 residues short of the CDR3 end, and the missing part is taken from the germline J gene. CDR3 length: 12 amino acids. Germline-derived CDR1 and CDR2 are LNHDA and SQIVND (reference sequence). Trimming stripped 5 bases from V and 4 bases from J, with 8 bases between. Variable domain in full (rest from reference TRBV19 and TRBJ1-2): DGGITQSPKYLFRKEGQNVTLSCEQNLNHDAMYWYRQDPGQGLRLIYYSQIVNDFQKGDIAEGYSVSREKKESFPLTVTSAQKNPTAFYLCASSSQVYGYTFGSGTRLTVV.

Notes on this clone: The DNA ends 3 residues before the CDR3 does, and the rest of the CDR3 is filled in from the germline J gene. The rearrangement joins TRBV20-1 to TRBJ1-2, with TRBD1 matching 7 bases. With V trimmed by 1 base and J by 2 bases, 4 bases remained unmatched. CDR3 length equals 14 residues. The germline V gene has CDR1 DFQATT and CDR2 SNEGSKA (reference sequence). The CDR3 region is CSARGTGSNYGYTF. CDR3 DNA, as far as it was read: TGCAGTGCTAGAGGGACAGGATCCAACTATGGC.

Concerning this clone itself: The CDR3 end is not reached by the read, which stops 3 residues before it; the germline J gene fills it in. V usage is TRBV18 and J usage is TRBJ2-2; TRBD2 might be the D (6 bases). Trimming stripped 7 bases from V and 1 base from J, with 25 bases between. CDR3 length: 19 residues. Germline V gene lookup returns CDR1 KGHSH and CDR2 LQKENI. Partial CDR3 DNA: TGTGCCAGCTTTAGTACGGGACTCTCAACCCTCAAGAACACCGGGGAG. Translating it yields CASFSTGLSTLKNTGE. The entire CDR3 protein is CASFSTGLSTLKNTGELFF. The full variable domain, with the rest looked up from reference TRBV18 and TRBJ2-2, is NAGVMQNPRHLVRRRGQEARLRCSPMKGHSHVYWYRQLPEEGLKFMVYLQKENIIDESGMPKERFSAEFPKEGPSILRIQQVVRGDSAAYFCASFSTGLSTLKNTGELFFGEGSRLTVL.

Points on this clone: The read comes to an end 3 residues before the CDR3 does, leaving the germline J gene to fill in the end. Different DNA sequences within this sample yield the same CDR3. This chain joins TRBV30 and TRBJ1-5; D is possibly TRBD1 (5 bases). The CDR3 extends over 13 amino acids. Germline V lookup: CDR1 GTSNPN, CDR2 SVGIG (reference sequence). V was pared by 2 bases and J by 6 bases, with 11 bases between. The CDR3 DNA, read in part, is TGTGCCTGGAGTTATACAGGTATTCAGCCC. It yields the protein CAWSYTGIQP. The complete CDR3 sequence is CAWSYTGIQPQHF. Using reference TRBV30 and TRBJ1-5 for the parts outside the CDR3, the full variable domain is SQTIHQWPATLVQPVGSPLSLECTVEGTSNPNLYWYRQAAGRGLQLLFYSVGIGQISSEVPQNLSASRPQDRQFILSSKKLLLSDSGFYLCAWSYTGIQPQHFGDGTRLSIL.

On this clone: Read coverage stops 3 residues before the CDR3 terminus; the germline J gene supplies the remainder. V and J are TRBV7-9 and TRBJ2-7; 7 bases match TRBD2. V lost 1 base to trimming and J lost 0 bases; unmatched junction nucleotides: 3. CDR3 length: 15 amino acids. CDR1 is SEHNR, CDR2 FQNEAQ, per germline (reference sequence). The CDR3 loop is CASSLGGGYSYEQYF. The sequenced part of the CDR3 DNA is TGTGCCAGCAGCTTAGGGGGGGGGTACTCCTACGAG.

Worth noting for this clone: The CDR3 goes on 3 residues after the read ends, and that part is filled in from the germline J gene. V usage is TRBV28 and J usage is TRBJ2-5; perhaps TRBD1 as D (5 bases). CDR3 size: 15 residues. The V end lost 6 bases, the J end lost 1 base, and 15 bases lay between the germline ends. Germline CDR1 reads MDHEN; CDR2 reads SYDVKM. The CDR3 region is CASSNPTGIQETQYF. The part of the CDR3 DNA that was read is TGTGCCAGCAGCAATCCAACAGGAATCCAAGAGACC. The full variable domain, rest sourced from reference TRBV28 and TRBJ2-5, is DVKVTQSSRYLVKRTGEKVFLECVQDMDHENMFWYRQDPGLGLRLIYFSYDVKMKEKGDIPEGYSVSREKKERFSLILESASTNQTSMYLCASSNPTGIQETQYFGPGTRLLVL.

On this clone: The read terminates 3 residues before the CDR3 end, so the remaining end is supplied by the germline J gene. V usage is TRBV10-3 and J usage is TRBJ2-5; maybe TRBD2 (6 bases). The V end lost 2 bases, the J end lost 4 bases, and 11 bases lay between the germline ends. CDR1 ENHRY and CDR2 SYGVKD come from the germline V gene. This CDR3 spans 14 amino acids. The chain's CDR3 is CAISEPTRGETQYF. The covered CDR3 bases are TGTGCCATCAGTGAGCCGACTAGAGGAGAGACC.